These 30 T cell receptor beta chains came from one sample sequenced in a study of blood T cells in healthy people across ages. Next came a second PCR, run for about 7 to 12 cycles, which used a sample-barcoded 5' primer along with a J-beta primer mix. TCRdb re-called the 5' RACE reads with MiXCR, one entry per CDR3 protein. The data hold 500,000 to 600,000 distinct CDR3 sequences, with 27% observed a single time. Sequencing was done on a sample of blood. The receptors derive from a woman in her sixties or seventies in good health.

The chain uses TRBV7-2 and TRBJ1-2, with 12 bases aligning to TRBD1. Germline CDR1 is SGHTA and CDR2 is FQGNSA. The CDR3 totals 14 residues. With V trimmed by 5 bases and J by 8 bases, 6 bases remained unmatched. DNA of the CDR3: TGTGCCAGCAGCCCGGGACAGGGGGCGCGAGGCTACACCTTC. It codes for CASSPGQGARGYTF.

V is TRBV4-2 and J is TRBJ1-4; D may be TRBD1 (6 bases). Germline CDR1 LGHNA, CDR2 YNFKEQ. V lost 1 base and J 4 bases, leaving 16 bases between the germline ends. The CDR3 is 17 amino acids. CDR3 in amino acids: CASSQGRPGQSNEKLFF. The CDR3 DNA is TGTGCCAGCAGCCAAGGCCGACCGGGACAAAGTAATGAAAAACTGTTTTTT.

The gene calls are TRBV7-9 and TRBJ2-5; 10 bases map to TRBD2. Germline CDR1 and CDR2: SEHNR and FQNEAQ (reference sequence). V trimming: 4 bases; J trimming: 7 bases; junction bases outside the gene matches: 15. The length of the CDR3 is 17 residues. The CDR3 DNA follows: TGTGCCAGCAGCTCCCGCGCTAGCGGGAGTATTATTGGGACCCAGTACTTC. It encodes CASSSRASGSIIGTQYF.

The chain recombines TRBV6-1 with TRBJ2-6, with D tentatively TRBD1 (6 bases). This CDR3 has 18 residues. Germline values: CDR1 MNHNS, CDR2 SASEGT. Trimming pared 5 bases from V and 1 base from J, leaving 18 bases between. CDR3 region: CASSQPTGVHSGANVLTF. For the CDR3, the DNA is TGTGCCAGCAGTCAACCGACAGGAGTACATTCTGGGGCCAACGTCCTGACTTTC.

The chain links TRBV5-1 to TRBJ2-1; TRBD1 matches at 7 bases. V dropped 3 bases and J dropped 6; count of bases not matched to a gene: 9. CDR1 is SGHRS and CDR2 is YFSETQ in the germline V gene. This CDR3 has 15 residues. CDR3 residues: CASSSGLTGSNEQFF. The CDR3 coding sequence is TGCGCCAGCAGCTCAGGCCTGACAGGGTCCAATGAGCAGTTCTTC.

For the CDR3, the DNA is TGCAGTGCTAGAGATGCTTCGGGCCCAAACATTCAGTACTTC. This gives the protein CSARDASGPNIQYF. V and J are TRBV20-1 and TRBJ2-4; D ambiguous. The CDR3 runs 14 residues. Between the trimmed V and J ends, which lost 0 bases and 6 bases, there was a span of 12 bases. Germline V gene data show CDR1 as DFQATT and CDR2 as SNEGSKA (reference sequence).

The V call is TRBV6-6, the J call TRBJ2-5; the match to TRBD2 covers 10 bases. The germline CDR1 and CDR2 sequences are MNHNY and SVGAGI (reference sequence). The CDR3 runs to 16 residues. V lost 2 bases to trimming and J lost 0 bases; unmatched junction nucleotides: 3. CDR3 DNA sequence: TGTGCCAGCAGTTACATGGGACTAGCGCACCAAGAGACCCAGTACTTC. It codes for CASSYMGLAHQETQYF.

In this sample, this clonotype turned up a few times. This chain uses TRBV20-1 with TRBJ2-5; D call uncertain. The CDR3 sequence is 14 residues long. With 0 bases removed from V and 4 bases from J, the gap between germline ends came to 12 bases. From germline, CDR1 is DFQATT and CDR2 SNEGSKA (reference sequence). The CDR3 loop reads CSARDPWPGETQYF. DNA of the CDR3: TGCAGTGCTAGAGACCCCTGGCCCGGAGAGACCCAGTACTTC.

This clonotype was counted a few times. The CDR3 DNA sequence: TGTGCCAGCAGCGCCTCCCCAGGGCGGGAAGAGACCCAGTACTTC. It yields the protein CASSASPGREETQYF. The chain employs TRBV9 and TRBJ2-5, with D perhaps given as TRBD1 or TRBD2 (5 bases each). Trimming removed 3 bases from V and 3 bases from J, with 15 bases in between. The CDR3 is made up of 15 amino acids. Germline lookup yields CDR1 SGDLS and CDR2 YYNGEE.

There are a few counts of this clonotype. The chain has TRBV4-3 and TRBJ2-7, with 10 bases matching TRBD2. Near its end, the DNA agrees better with TRBJ2-1, so the J call may be wrong. CDR1 is LGHNA and CDR2 is YSLEER in the germline V gene. The CDR3 totals 15 residues. The CDR3 coding sequence is TGCGCCAGCAGCCAAGTCTCTAGCGGGGGCCGGGAGCAGTTCTTC. Translating gives CASSQVSSGGREQFF.

The chain links TRBV19 to TRBJ2-4, with TRBD1 matching 7 bases. The trim removed 4 bases at V and 10 bases at J, leaving 10 bases unmatched. The germline CDR1 and CDR2 sequences are LNHDA and SQIVND (reference sequence). The CDR3 is 14 amino acids. In DNA, the CDR3 is TGTGCCAGTAGTACGAGACAGGGTGCCCGTATTCAGTACTTC. This encodes CASSTRQGARIQYF.

This clonotype appeared a few times. The chain couples TRBV15 to TRBJ2-5, with 9 bases identical to TRBD1. This CDR3 comprises 15 residues. Germline assignment: CDR1 LNHNV and CDR2 YYDKDF (reference sequence). Trimming removed 5 bases from V and 4 bases from J; junction bases left unmatched: 8. CDR3 in amino acids: CATSPRGTGIETQYF. The CDR3 nucleotides read TGTGCCACCAGCCCCCGTGGGACAGGGATAGAGACCCAGTACTTC.

This clonotype was found a few times. The chain links TRBV12-3 or TRBV12-4 to TRBJ2-1, with 8 positions matching TRBD1. The CDR3 is 15 amino acids. V shed 2 bases and J 2 bases; nucleotides not matched to a gene: 2. CDR3 loop: CASSLSGQAYNEQFF. Written as DNA, the CDR3 is TGTGCCAGCAGTTTATCGGGACAGGCCTACAATGAGCAGTTCTTC.

This clonotype appeared many times. V is TRBV12-5 and J is TRBJ2-7, with 9 bases matching TRBD2. After removal of 5 bases from V and 0 bases from J, the junction contained 17 bases not matched to a gene. CDR3 size: 19 residues. CDR1 and CDR2 (germline): LGHNT, FRNRAP. CDR3 residues: CASGLHPPTSGDSSYEQYF. CDR3 in DNA: TGTGCTAGTGGTCTCCATCCCCCGACTAGCGGCGATAGCTCCTACGAGCAGTACTTC.

This clonotype has more than one count but fewer than ten. This chain links TRBV20-1 with TRBJ1-6; tentatively, D is TRBD1 (5 bases). Germline CDR1 reads DFQATT; CDR2 reads SNEGSKA (reference sequence). This CDR3 comprises 15 residues. Trimming stripped 6 bases from V and 2 bases from J, with 14 bases between. The CDR3 loop is CSAGTQMTYNSPLHF. CDR3 coding DNA: TGCAGTGCCGGGACGCAAATGACCTATAATTCACCCCTCCACTTT.

The chain links TRBV5-1 to TRBJ2-1; either TRBD1 or TRBD2 may supply D (5 bases each). The end of the DNA aligns better with TRBJ2-5, so the J call may be wrong. The CDR3 is made up of 14 amino acids. From germline, CDR1 is SGHRS and CDR2 YFSETQ. CDR3 sequence (DNA): TGCGCCAGCAGCTTATTCGGGGCGAAAGAGACCCAGTACTTC. This translates into CASSLFGAKETQYF.

This chain links TRBV7-9 with TRBJ2-5; 7 positions agree with TRBD2. The CDR3 totals 15 residues. Per germline, CDR1 SEHNR and CDR2 FQNEAQ (reference sequence). J was trimmed by 4 bases and V by 2 bases; bases with no gene match: 7. CDR3 protein: CASSLPAGVTETQYF. The CDR3 DNA sequence: TGTGCCAGCAGCTTACCCGCGGGGGTAACAGAGACCCAGTACTTC.

This chain joins TRBV20-1 and TRBJ2-1; D ambiguous. V dropped 0 bases and J dropped 4 bases, with 13 bases sitting between them. The V gene's germline CDR1 is DFQATT and CDR2 SNEGSKA (reference sequence). The CDR3 is made up of 15 amino acids. The CDR3 DNA follows: TGCAGTGCTAGAGATCCATCTCTCTCGTACAATGAGCAGTTCTTC. Its translation: CSARDPSLSYNEQFF.

As DNA, the CDR3 is TGTGCCAGCTCACCACTGGAGGGATCGGTCGGCGAGCAGTACTTC. Residues: CASSPLEGSVGEQYF. The chain joins TRBV18 to TRBJ2-7; D possibly corresponds to TRBD2 (6 bases). From germline, CDR1 is KGHSH and CDR2 LQKENI. V was shortened by 1 base and J by 6 bases, with 16 bases between the two germline ends. There are 15 residues in the CDR3.

The chain is built from TRBV5-6 and TRBJ1-2, with TRBD1 matching over 7 bases. This CDR3 is built from 14 residues. Germline CDR1 is SGHDT and CDR2 is YYEEEE. The ends lost 4 bases at V and 7 bases at J; junction bases unmatched: 10. The CDR3: CASSGNRGLGGYTF. In DNA form, the CDR3 reads TGTGCCAGCAGCGGAAACAGGGGCCTAGGTGGCTACACCTTC.

This clonotype was counted a few times. The rearrangement links TRBV7-8 to TRBJ2-3; TRBD2 matches 10 bases. Per germline, CDR1 SGHVS and CDR2 FQNEAQ. CDR3 length: 15 residues. Trimming took 5 bases from V and 4 from J; bases not matched to a gene: 6. The CDR3 spells CASSERGGPSDTQYF. The CDR3 DNA is TGTGCCAGCAGCGAGCGGGGGGGCCCGTCAGATACGCAGTATTTT.

The V and J genes are TRBV5-1 and TRBJ1-2, with 8 bases aligning to TRBD1. The ends lost 2 bases at V and 5 bases at J; junction bases unmatched: 11. Germline V gene lookup returns CDR1 SGHRS and CDR2 YFSETQ. The CDR3 loop spans 16 amino acids. CDR3 amino acids: CASSFPLGQGSYGYTF. The CDR3 region has the DNA TGCGCCAGCAGCTTCCCCCTTGGACAGGGATCGTATGGCTACACCTTC.

The rearrangement joins TRBV6-6 to TRBJ2-3, with D possibly TRBD2 on 5 matching bases. This CDR3 is 15 amino acids long. CDR1 is MNHNY, CDR2 SVGAGI, per germline (reference sequence). V lost 9 bases, J lost 2 bases, and 18 bases lay in between. CDR3 nucleotides: TGTGCCAGTTCTAGGACTCAGGCCCCCACAGATACGCAGTATTTT. Encoded protein: CASSRTQAPTDTQYF.

At least ten counts were recorded for this clonotype. The gene calls are TRBV7-2 and TRBJ2-1; D is ambiguous. V lost 6 bases and J lost 2, with 8 bases in between. Germline CDR1 SGHTA, CDR2 FQGNSA. The length of the CDR3 is 13 residues. This chain's CDR3 is CASRGTTYNEQFF. Here the CDR3 DNA reads TGTGCCAGCAGGGGTACTACCTACAATGAGCAGTTCTTC.

Points on this clonotype: The DNA is omitted, as the CDR3 cannot be located on it reliably, and the CDR3 follows TCRdb's listing. This chain joins TRBV29-1 and TRBJ2-2; TRBD1 is the table's D call and was not checked against the DNA. CDR1 and CDR2 (germline): SQVTM, ANQGSEA. With termini counted, the CDR3 has 21 amino acids. Here the CDR3 reads CSVGRSAETQYFGPGTRELFF.

V and J are TRBV6-1 and TRBJ2-3, with D perhaps matching TRBD1 (8 bases). Germline CDR1 reads MNHNS; CDR2 reads SASEGT. Trimming removed 3 bases from V and 5 bases from J, with 12 bases in between. This CDR3 is 14 amino acids long. CDR3 amino acids: CASSDNRGGDTQYF. The DNA of the CDR3 is TGTGCCAGCAGTGATAACAGGGGGGGAGATACGCAGTATTTT.

This chain joins TRBV7-2 and TRBJ2-3; D is unclear. Germline loops: CDR1 SGHTA, CDR2 FQGNSA. The CDR3 sequence is 16 residues long. The germline V and J ends were trimmed by 1 base and 1 base, with 12 bases remaining between them. The CDR3 DNA is TGTGCCAGCAGCTTAGGACTTTCTTACCGCACAGATACGCAGTATTTT. Its translation: CASSLGLSYRTDTQYF.

The sample holds a few counts of this clonotype. The genes are TRBV5-1 and TRBJ1-5; TRBD1 might be the D (6 bases). The CDR3 is made up of 16 amino acids. V lost 0 bases, J lost 1 base, and 11 bases lay in between. The germline CDR1 and CDR2 sequences are SGHRS and YFSETQ. The CDR3: CASSLGLQGSNQPQHF. CDR3 DNA sequence: TGCGCCAGCAGCTTGGGCCTACAGGGAAGCAATCAGCCCCAGCATTTT.

V gene TRBV20-1 combines with J gene TRBJ2-3; D is possibly TRBD2 (5 bases). This CDR3 is 17 amino acids long. The germline V gene encodes CDR1 DFQATT and CDR2 SNEGSKA (reference sequence). The V gene lost 2 bases and the J gene lost 0 bases, with 18 bases spanning the gap. In nucleotides, the CDR3 is TGCAGTGCTAGAAATAAGTCGCGGGCCCTTAGCACAGATACGCAGTATTTT. Translation: CSARNKSRALSTDTQYF.

V gene TRBV6-2 or TRBV6-3 combines with J gene TRBJ1-2; tentative D call: TRBD1 (5 bases). CDR3 length: 14 residues. Trimming left V 6 bases short and J 8 bases short, with 19 bases between. Looked up from germline, CDR1 is MNHEY and CDR2 is SVGEGT. CDR3 amino acids: CASSYGTPYPGYTF. The CDR3 DNA is TGTGCCAGCAGCTATGGGACTCCCTACCCGGGCTACACCTTC.